The entry below gives a single TCR beta chain sequence along with its context. Its specificity is unknown. Every bit of the isolated RNA underwent reverse transcription, so sequencing read expressed TCRB transcripts. Several million reads were obtained on average from naive, central memory and regulatory T cell samples. Using immunoSEQ multiplex PCR, the repertoire was profiled, and TCRdb retains in-frame clones only, with some absent. This table has roughly 150,000 clones, 7.5% to 9.5% appearing once. Purity exceeded 95% in all sorted populations. The CDR3 covers 17 residues. Germline CDR1 reads LNHNV; CDR2 reads YYDKDF (reference sequence). J lost 1 base, V lost 6 bases, and 9 bases had no gene match. These data belong to a study of beta chain features in type 1 diabetes. Study conclusions and caveats: Significant though moderate, a shortening of TCRB CDR3s appeared in all four CD4+ subsets of Type 1 diabetes patients. PCR, the amplification step, might favor shorter templates, equally in patients and controls. There was no resolution here of whether HLA type influences TCRB rearrangement.

The genes are TRBV15 and TRBJ2-6, with TRBD1 matching over 7 bases. This TCR came from a woman younger than 35 with type 1 diabetes. The sequenced sample consisted of central memory CD4+ T cells from blood. CDR3 coding DNA: TGTGCCACCAGTCCCGGGACAGAAGCATCTGGGGCCAACGTCCTGACTTTC. Encoded protein: CATSPGTEASGANVLTF.